These T cell receptor beta chains were read from a single sample in a study of blood T cell repertoires in COVID-19. Libraries were prepared by immunoSEQ multiplex PCR; TCRdb keeps only in-frame clonotypes and omits some of them. This sample carries fewer than 500,000 clones, about 89% of them seen once, and the ten largest clones take roughly 4%. Sequencing input: peripheral blood. These receptors were taken from a woman aged 30 to 39 with acute or convalescent COVID-19. The CDR3 runs from the conserved cysteine through the conserved F or W. The D gene is left open where the match is weak.

D: -
V: TRBV28
CDR3: CASRATTGYGYTF

D: TRBD1
V: TRBV9
CDR3: CASSEGQGVTEAFF

D: TRBD2
V: TRBV4-1
CDR3: CASSHLAGGLYEQFF

D: -
V: TRBV9
CDR3: CASSAMGQGNQPQHF

D: -
V: TRBV5-6
CDR3: CASSLSAGAAYNSPLHF

D: TRBD2
V: TRBV29-1
CDR3: CSVMGGIGETQYF

D: TRBD1
V: TRBV6-5
CDR3: CASSLTFGTAYGYTF

D: -
V: TRBV6-2/TRBV6-3
CDR3: CASSSCGSCYNEQFF

D: TRBD2
V: TRBV11-2
CDR3: CASSKIAGHETQYF

D: TRBD1
V: TRBV11-2
CDR3: CASSPDTGTAVNTEAFF

D: TRBD1
V: TRBV18
CDR3: CASSPDRNSPLHF

D: -
V: TRBV29-1
CDR3: CSVERQDYGYTF

D: -
V: TRBV7-2
CDR3: CASSPGRELGYTF

D: -
V: TRBV18
CDR3: CASSPQGLNYGYTF

D: -
V: TRBV6-5
CDR3: CASSSLRDSFAEAFF

D: -
V: TRBV21-1
CDR3: CASSSPGGGRVVSNQPQHF

D: TRBD2
V: TRBV2
CDR3: CASSEGGTKYNEQFF

D: -
V: TRBV24-1
CDR3: CATSDPTGSDGYNEQFF

D: -
V: TRBV28
CDR3: CASSLGTAGSYEQYF

D: -
V: TRBV5-1
CDR3: CASSWEVGGEQYF

D: -
V: TRBV2
CDR3: CASSERPFSYEQYF

D: -
V: TRBV18
CDR3: CASSPGMGADGYTF

D: TRBD1
V: TRBV9
CDR3: CASSVGLRGSTNEKLFF

D: -
V: TRBV7-9
CDR3: CASSLEIRADTQYF

D: TRBD1
V: TRBV29-1
CDR3: CSAHEGAETQYF

D: -
V: TRBV6-5
CDR3: CASSYSRGIVNTEAFF

D: TRBD1
V: TRBV27
CDR3: CASSVTGQTGELFF

D: TRBD2
V: TRBV13
CDR3: CASSYASGGALIETQYF

D: TRBD1
V: TRBV4-1
CDR3: CASSQVGTGHTGELFF

D: TRBD2
V: TRBV4-2
CDR3: CASRHTPGTSGADTQYF

D: -
V: TRBV7-9
CDR3: CASSYAQVTDTQYF

D: -
V: TRBV6-5
CDR3: CASSGQSGANVLTF

D: TRBD1
V: TRBV24-1
CDR3: CATSDLPGGQDTQYF

D: TRBD1
V: TRBV28
CDR3: CASSLRMGQGKNEQFF

D: -
V: TRBV2
CDR3: CASILEGNTEAFF

D: -
V: TRBV6-5
CDR3: CASSLLEGVTEKLFF

D: -
V: TRBV6-2/TRBV6-3
CDR3: CASSPRRVSGPETQYF

D: TRBD1
V: TRBV3-1/TRBV3-2
CDR3: CASSRPQGGVHEQYF

D: TRBD2
V: TRBV7-9
CDR3: CASSSNAGGADTQYF

D: -
V: TRBV7-9
CDR3: CASSLDGTEKLFF

D: TRBD2
V: TRBV5-6
CDR3: CASSFGGNEQFF

D: TRBD1
V: TRBV19
CDR3: CASSMTGGEKLFF

D: TRBD2
V: TRBV4-2
CDR3: CASSQEGRGGTQYF

D: TRBD1
V: TRBV7-3
CDR3: CASSLTGDSSSNIQYF

D: TRBD1
V: TRBV4-1
CDR3: CASSQPSGTGNSPLHF

D: -
V: TRBV13
CDR3: CASSLVEGGDEQFF

D: TRBD2
V: TRBV6-5
CDR3: CASRTSGGGTDTQYF

D: -
V: TRBV7-6
CDR3: CASSSTRLGRRYNEQFF

D: -
V: TRBV7-6
CDR3: CASSLSLTGALGGGYTF

D: TRBD1
V: TRBV18
CDR3: CASSLTGNQPQHF

D: -
V: TRBV29-1
CDR3: CSVRPGADTQYF

D: -
V: TRBV3-1/TRBV3-2
CDR3: CASSPSREDTQYF

D: -
V: TRBV28
CDR3: CATPGGNYGYTF

D: -
V: TRBV11-2
CDR3: CASSLVGFYNEQFF

D: TRBD1
V: TRBV3-1/TRBV3-2
CDR3: CASSLEGGDRGSGYTF

D: -
V: TRBV27
CDR3: CASSPDTGGELFF

D: TRBD1
V: TRBV19
CDR3: CASKLGQGMGNEQFF

D: TRBD1
V: TRBV11-2
CDR3: CASSVNRGAIDSPLHF

D: TRBD1
V: TRBV5-5
CDR3: CASSPDRERGTEAFF

D: -
V: TRBV28
CDR3: CASSGGHYNEQFF